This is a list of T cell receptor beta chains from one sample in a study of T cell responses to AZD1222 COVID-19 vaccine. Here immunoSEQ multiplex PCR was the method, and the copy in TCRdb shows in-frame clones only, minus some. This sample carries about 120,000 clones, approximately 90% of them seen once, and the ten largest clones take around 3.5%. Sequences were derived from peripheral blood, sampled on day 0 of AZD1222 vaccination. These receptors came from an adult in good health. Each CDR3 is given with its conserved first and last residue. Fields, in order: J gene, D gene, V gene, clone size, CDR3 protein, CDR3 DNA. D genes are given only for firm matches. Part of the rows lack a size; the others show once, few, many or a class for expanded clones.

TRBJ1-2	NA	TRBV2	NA	CASSLEAGSLGYTF	TGTGCCAGCAGCCTGGAGGCGGGGTCTCTTGGCTACACCTTC
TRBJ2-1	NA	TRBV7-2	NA	CASCLSYNEQFF	TGTGCCAGCTGCCTTTCCTACAATGAGCAGTTCTTC
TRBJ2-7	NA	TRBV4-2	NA	CASSQAGVRGSDEQYF	TGTGCCAGCAGCCAAGCTGGGGTGAGGGGCTCGGACGAGCAGTACTTC
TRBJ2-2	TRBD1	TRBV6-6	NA	CAGELRDRGFPGELFF	TGTGCCGGCGAACTCCGGGACAGGGGATTTCCCGGGGAGCTGTTTTTT
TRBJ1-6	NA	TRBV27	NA	CASSLSDYTGKSPLHF	TGTGCCAGCAGTTTATCGGACTATACAGGGAAATCACCCCTCCACTTT
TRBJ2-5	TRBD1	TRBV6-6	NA	CASSPGQVGYKETQYF	TGTGCCAGCAGTCCCGGACAGGTGGGATATAAGGAGACCCAGTACTTC
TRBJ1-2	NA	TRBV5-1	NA	CASSPGGYGYTF	TGCGCCAGCAGCCCCGGCGGGTATGGCTACACCTTC
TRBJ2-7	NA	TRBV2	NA	CASSDVASYEQYF	TGTGCCAGCAGTGATGTAGCTTCCTACGAGCAGTACTTC
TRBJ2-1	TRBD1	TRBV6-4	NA	CASSDTGGSYNEQFF	TGTGCCAGCAGTGACACAGGGGGCTCCTACAATGAGCAGTTCTTC
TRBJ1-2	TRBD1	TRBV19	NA	CASSPRDRVIPNYGYTF	TGTGCCAGTAGTCCCCGGGACAGGGTCATACCTAACTATGGCTACACCTTC
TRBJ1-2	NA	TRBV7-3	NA	CASSLDGNYGYTF	TGTGCCAGCAGCTTGGACGGAAACTATGGCTACACCTTC
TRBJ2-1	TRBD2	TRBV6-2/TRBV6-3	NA	CASSYHSGGGVEQFF	TGTGCCAGCAGTTATCATAGCGGGGGGGGCGTGGAGCAGTTCTTC
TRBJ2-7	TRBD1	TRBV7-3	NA	CASSYLTGDEQYF	TGTGCCAGCAGCTATCTGACAGGGGACGAGCAGTACTTC
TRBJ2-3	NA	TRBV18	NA	CASSPAGRATDTQYF	TGTGCCAGCTCACCTGCAGGAAGGGCCACAGATACGCAGTATTTT
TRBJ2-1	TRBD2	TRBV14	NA	CASSQVQRGGPLVQFF	TGTGCCAGCAGCCAAGTCCAGCGGGGGGGCCCTCTGGTGCAGTTCTTC
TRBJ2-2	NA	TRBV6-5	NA	CASSYATDRNTGELFF	TGTGCCAGCAGTTACGCGACGGACAGGAACACCGGGGAGCTGTTTTTT
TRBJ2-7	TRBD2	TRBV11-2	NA	CASSSSGYEQYF	TGTGCCAGCAGTTCTAGCGGGTACGAGCAGTACTTC
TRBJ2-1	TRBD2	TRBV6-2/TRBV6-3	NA	CASSYLPIGAGGGRFF	TGTGCCAGCAGTTACTTGCCCATAGGAGCGGGGGGCGGGAGGTTCTTC
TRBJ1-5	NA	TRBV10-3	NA	CAISDRAAKNGNQPQHF	TGTGCCATCAGTGATAGGGCCGCTAAGAACGGCAATCAGCCCCAGCATTTT
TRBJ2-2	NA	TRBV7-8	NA	CASSPTLTGRNTGELFF	TGTGCCAGCAGCCCGACCCTGACGGGGAGGAACACCGGGGAGCTGTTTTTT
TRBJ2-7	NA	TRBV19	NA	CASSSRGGGHFYEQYF	TGTGCCAGTAGTAGCCGAGGGGGGGGCCACTTTTACGAGCAGTACTTC
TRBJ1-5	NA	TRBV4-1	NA	CASSQDKAGLPNQPQHF	TGCGCCAGCAGCCAAGATAAGGCAGGGCTACCAAATCAGCCCCAGCATTTT
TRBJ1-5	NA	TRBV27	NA	CASSLSSGWFQPQHF	TGTGCCAGCAGTTTATCGAGTGGATGGTTTCAGCCCCAGCATTTT
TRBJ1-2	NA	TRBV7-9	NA	CASSDNGRGDNYGYTF	TGTGCCAGCAGCGATAATGGCAGGGGAGATAACTATGGCTACACCTTC
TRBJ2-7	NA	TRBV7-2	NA	CASSLERTYEQYF	TGTGCCAGCAGCTTGGAACGGACCTACGAGCAGTACTTC
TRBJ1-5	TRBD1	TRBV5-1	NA	CASSSGTGASNQPQHF	TGCGCCAGCAGCTCCGGGACAGGGGCCTCCAATCAGCCCCAGCATTTT
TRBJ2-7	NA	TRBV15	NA	CATSRGDIPGEQYF	TGTGCCACCAGCAGGGGGGACATACCGGGGGAGCAGTACTTC
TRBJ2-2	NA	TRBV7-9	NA	CASSPRTGTGELFF	TGTGCCAGCAGCCCGCGTACCGGCACCGGGGAGCTGTTTTTT
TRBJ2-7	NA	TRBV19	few	CASRRPPYEQYF	TGTGCCAGTAGGCGCCCACCCTACGAGCAGTACTTC
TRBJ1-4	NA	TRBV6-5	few	CASSYGGSGRGEKLFF	TGTGCCAGCAGTTACGGGGGCAGTGGTCGAGGAGAAAAACTGTTTTTT
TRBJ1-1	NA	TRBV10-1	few	CASSASGRGEAFF	TGCGCCAGCAGTGCCAGTGGGAGGGGTGAAGCTTTCTTT
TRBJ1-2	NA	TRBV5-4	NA	CASSLGGYGYTF	TGTGCCAGCAGCTTGGGCGGGTATGGCTACACCTTC
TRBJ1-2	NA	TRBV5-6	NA	CASSAGNYGYTF	TGTGCCAGCAGCGCGGGGAACTATGGCTACACCTTC
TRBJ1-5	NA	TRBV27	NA	CASSLLARSNQPQHF	TGTGCCAGCAGTTTATTGGCTAGGAGCAATCAGCCCCAGCATTTT
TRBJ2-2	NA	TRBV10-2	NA	CASAAYGELFF	TGCGCCAGCGCGGCGTACGGGGAGCTGTTTTTT
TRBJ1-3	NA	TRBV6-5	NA	CASTPRVRAGNTIYF	TGTGCCAGCACCCCCCGTGTGAGGGCTGGAAACACCATATATTTT
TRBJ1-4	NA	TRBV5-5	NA	CASSLEGSPKLFF	TGTGCCAGCAGCCTCGAGGGCTCTCCAAAACTGTTTTTT
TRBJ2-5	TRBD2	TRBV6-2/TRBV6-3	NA	CASSSSGGAQETQYF	TGTGCCAGCAGTAGTAGCGGGGGAGCTCAAGAGACCCAGTACTTC
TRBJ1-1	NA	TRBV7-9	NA	CASSSGRVAVDTEAFF	TGTGCCAGCAGCTCCGGGAGGGTCGCCGTAGACACTGAAGCTTTCTTT
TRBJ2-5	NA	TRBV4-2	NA	CASSQDGLNQETQYF	TGTGCCAGCAGCCAAGACGGACTAAACCAAGAGACCCAGTACTTC
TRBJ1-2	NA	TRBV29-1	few	CSVFTSTANYGYTF	TGCAGCGTTTTCACTTCGACTGCTAACTATGGCTACACCTTC
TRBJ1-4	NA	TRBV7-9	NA	CASSPGEGGYEKLFF	TGTGCCAGCAGCCCCGGGGAGGGGGGCTACGAAAAACTGTTTTTT